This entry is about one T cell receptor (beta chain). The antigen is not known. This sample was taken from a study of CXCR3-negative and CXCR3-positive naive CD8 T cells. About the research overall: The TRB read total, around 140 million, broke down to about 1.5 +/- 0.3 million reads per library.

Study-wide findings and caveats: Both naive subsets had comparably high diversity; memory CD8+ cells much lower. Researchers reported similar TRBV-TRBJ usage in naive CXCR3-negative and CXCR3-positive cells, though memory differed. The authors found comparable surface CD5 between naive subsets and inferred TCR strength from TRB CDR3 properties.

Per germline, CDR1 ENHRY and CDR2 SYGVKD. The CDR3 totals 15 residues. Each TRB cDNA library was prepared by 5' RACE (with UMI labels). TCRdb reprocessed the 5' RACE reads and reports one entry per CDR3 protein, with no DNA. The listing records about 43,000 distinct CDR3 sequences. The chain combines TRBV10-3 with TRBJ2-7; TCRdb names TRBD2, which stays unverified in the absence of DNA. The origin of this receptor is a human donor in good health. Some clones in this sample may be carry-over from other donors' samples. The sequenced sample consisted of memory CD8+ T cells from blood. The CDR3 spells CAISGLAGEPYEQYF.